The T cell receptor beta chain under discussion was sequenced for a study of blood T cells in healthy people across ages. Next came a second PCR, run for about 7 to 12 cycles, which used a sample-barcoded 5' primer along with a J-beta primer mix. TCRdb used MiXCR to reprocess the 5' RACE reads, holding one entry per CDR3 protein. Of about 640,000 distinct CDR3 sequences listed, about 30% are singletons. The V end lost 5 bases, the J end lost 0 bases, and 11 bases lay between the germline ends. This CDR3 is 16 amino acids long. Sequencing input: blood. The V and J genes are TRBV12-3 or TRBV12-4 and TRBJ2-6; no reliable D call. The TCR comes from a woman older than 75 in good health. CDR3 protein: CASSPMDGSGANVLTF. The CDR3 DNA reads TGTGCCAGCAGTCCAATGGACGGCTCTGGGGCCAACGTCCTGACTTTC.